The source of this T cell receptor beta chain is a study of cytomegalovirus exposure and HLA in healthy donors. General study results and limits: Later analysis identified a missense DCLRE1C variant that was linked to TCR beta V- and J-gene trimming. In an earlier analysis, in about 530 donors, most V segments appeared productive either ~87% or ~30% of the time.

The germline gives CDR1 SGHAT, CDR2 FQNNGV. Deletions cut 6 bases from V and 5 bases from J, with 13 bases between. CDR3 length: 13 amino acids. Primers: 60 Vbeta forward and 13 Jbeta reverse. TCRdb's table, derived via immunoSEQ multiplex PCR, lists solely in-frame clones and lacks some. The data hold roughly 170,000 clones, with around 72% observed a single time. Comment on this clone: Antigen specificity is unknown.

The sample was PBMCs. The chain joins TRBV11-2 to TRBJ1-2; maybe TRBD1 (6 bases). The clonotype comes from a female donor in good health and CMV-seronegative. CDR3 DNA: TGTGCCAGCAGTTCCGGACAGCCTTATGGCTACACCTTC. As protein: CASSSGQPYGYTF.